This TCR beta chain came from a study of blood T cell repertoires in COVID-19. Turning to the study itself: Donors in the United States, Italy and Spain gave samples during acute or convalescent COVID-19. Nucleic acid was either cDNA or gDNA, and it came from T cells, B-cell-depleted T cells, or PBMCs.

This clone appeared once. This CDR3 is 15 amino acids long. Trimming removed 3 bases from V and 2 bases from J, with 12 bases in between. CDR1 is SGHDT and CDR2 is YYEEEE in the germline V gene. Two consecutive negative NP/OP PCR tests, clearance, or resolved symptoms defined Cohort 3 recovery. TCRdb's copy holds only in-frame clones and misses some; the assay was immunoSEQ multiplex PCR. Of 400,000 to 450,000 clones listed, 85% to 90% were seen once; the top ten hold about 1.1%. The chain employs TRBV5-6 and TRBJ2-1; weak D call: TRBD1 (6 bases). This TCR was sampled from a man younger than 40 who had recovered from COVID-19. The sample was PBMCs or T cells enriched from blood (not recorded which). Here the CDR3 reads CASSSRGAPYNEQFF. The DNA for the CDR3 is TGTGCCAGCAGCTCCAGGGGAGCCCCCTACAATGAGCAGTTCTTC.